The next 22 T cell receptor beta chains were all read from a single sample in a study of liver allograft versus peripheral blood T cells. Whole-study context: A comparison was made between T cell receptor repertoires in transplanted livers and those in recipients' peripheral blood.

TCRdb called the reads again in MiXCR, with one record for every CDR3 protein. The table has some 9,200 distinct CDR3 sequences, approximately 16% seen once. The source is a human patient who had a liver transplant. Some T cells may be the graft donor's.

Within the sample, this clonotype is medium-sized. The chain is built from TRBV7-2 and TRBJ2-3, with D perhaps matching TRBD2 (7 bases). Trimming removed 1 base from V and 4 bases from J, with 9 bases in between. Germline assignment: CDR1 SGHTA and CDR2 FQGNSA. The CDR3 is 14 amino acids. The CDR3 nucleotides read TGTGCCAGCAGCTTAGGCGGGGGCGCAGATACGCAGTATTTT. Translated, it gives CASSLGGGADTQYF. The full variable domain, with the rest looked up from reference TRBV7-2 and TRBJ2-3, is GAGVSQSPSNKVTEKGKDVELRCDPISGHTALYWYRQSLGQGLEFLIYFQGNSAPDKSGLPSDRFSAERTGGSVSTLTIQRTQQEDSAVYLCASSLGGGADTQYFGPGTRLTVL.

This clonotype was recorded many times. The rearrangement uses TRBV7-9 and TRBJ1-2; possibly TRBD1 for D (5 bases). Germline V lookup: CDR1 SEHNR, CDR2 FQNEAQ (reference sequence). The V gene lost 1 base and the J gene lost 5 bases, with 11 bases spanning the gap. This CDR3 spans 14 amino acids. This CDR3 is CASSLVGRGYGYTF. Here the CDR3 DNA reads TGTGCCAGCAGCTTAGTGGGGCGCGGGTATGGCTACACCTTC.

In its sample, this clonotype was seen many times. This chain links TRBV7-9 with TRBJ2-5; 8 nucleotides line up with TRBD1. The CDR3 is 15 residues long. The J segment lost 2 bases and the V segment lost 4 bases, leaving 6 bases of the junction unmatched. The germline V gene has CDR1 SEHNR and CDR2 FQNEAQ (reference sequence). CDR3 protein: CASSSGQGGQETQYF. In nucleotides, the CDR3 is TGTGCCAGCAGCTCCGGACAGGGAGGACAAGAGACCCAGTACTTC.

A remark on this clonotype: This sequence may be a read error, since a much larger clone differs from it by one base. The rearrangement uses TRBV6-1 and TRBJ2-3, with D possibly being TRBD1 or TRBD2 (6 bases each). CDR1 and CDR2 (germline): MNHNS, SASEGT. V shed 10 bases and J shed 1 base, with 24 bases lying between them. The CDR3 covers 17 residues. CDR3 nucleotide sequence: TGTGCCATCATTAGGGGGAGGAGGGGACGGGGCACAGATACGCAGTATTTT. Translating it yields CAIIRGRRGRGTDTQYF.

This clonotype was found once. The gene calls are TRBV20-1 and TRBJ2-7, with 11 bases aligning to TRBD2. Germline V gene sequence: CDR1 DFQATT, CDR2 SNEGSKA (reference sequence). Trimming at V came to 0 bases and at J to 4 bases, leaving 17 bases not matched to a gene. This CDR3 comprises 19 residues. The CDR3 loop reads CSAREGRTSGLRRGYEQYF. The CDR3 nucleotides read TGCAGTGCTAGAGAAGGCCGGACTAGCGGGCTCCGTCGGGGATACGAGCAGTACTTC.

This clonotype showed up just a few times. The chain uses TRBV14 and TRBJ1-1; D is unresolved. The CDR3 sequence is 14 residues long. V lost 7 bases, J lost 4 bases, and 16 bases lay in between. Germline CDR1 is SGHDN and CDR2 is FVKESK. As DNA, the CDR3 is TGTGCCAGCATTCGACGGCACCCTGGCACTGAAGCTTTCTTT. It yields the protein CASIRRHPGTEAFF.

Concerning this clonotype itself: The junction does not match germline at one end; this may be a read error. V gene TRBV28 combines with J gene TRBJ1-5; perhaps TRBD1 as D (5 bases). Looked up from germline, CDR1 is MDHEN and CDR2 is SYDVKM. The CDR3 is made up of 17 amino acids. The CDR3 reads CASSPLRARGDNQSQHF. DNA for the CDR3: TGTGCCAGCAGTCCCCTACGGGCGAGAGGGGATAATCAGTCCCAGCATTTT.

This clonotype was counted ten times or more. This sequence joins TRBV28 and TRBJ1-2; TRBD1 matches 7 bases. V dropped 6 bases and J dropped 4; count of bases not matched to a gene: 11. CDR3 length: 15 amino acids. Germline assignment: CDR1 MDHEN and CDR2 SYDVKM. CDR3 sequence reads: CASSPPGTAVYGYTF. CDR3 bases: TGTGCCAGCAGCCCTCCCGGGACAGCCGTCTATGGCTACACCTTC.

This clonotype is deemed medium-sized. This chain links TRBV6-1 with TRBJ1-6, with 7 nucleotides matching TRBD1. Germline values: CDR1 MNHNS, CDR2 SASEGT. The CDR3 covers 16 residues. The J segment lost 2 bases and the V segment lost 6 bases, leaving 7 bases of the junction unmatched. The CDR3 nucleotides are TGTGCCAGCAGCCTGACAGGGTACGCCTATAATTCACCCCTCCACTTT. Its protein product is CASSLTGYAYNSPLHF.

This clonotype was recorded many times. The rearrangement uses TRBV20-1 and TRBJ1-6; D possibly corresponds to TRBD1 (6 bases). The CDR3 length is 14 residues. V was clipped by 3 bases and J by 8 bases, with 14 bases between them. In germline, CDR1 is DFQATT, CDR2 SNEGSKA (reference sequence). DNA of the CDR3: TGCAGTGCTAGGGTTAGGGGGGTCGATTCACCCCTCCACTTT. Translation gives CSARVRGVDSPLHF.

This clonotype was found a few times. The rearrangement uses TRBV25-1 and TRBJ2-1, with a weak D call TRBD1 (6 bases). CDR1 and CDR2 from the germline V gene are MGHDK and SYGVNS. The CDR3 consists of 12 residues. Deletions cut 6 bases from V and 15 bases from J, with 18 bases between. CDR3 amino acids: CASRGDTPSRFF. Here the CDR3 DNA reads TGTGCCAGCAGGGGGGACACCCCTTCGCGGTTCTTC.

In its sample, this clonotype was seen many times. The rearrangement joins TRBV9 to TRBJ2-3; 15 bases match TRBD2. V was pared by 0 bases and J by 4 bases, with 9 bases of the junction left unmatched. The CDR3 contains 19 residues. Per the germline V gene, CDR1 is SGDLS and CDR2 is YYNGEE. The CDR3 is CASSVASGLAGGGPDTQYF. In nucleotides, the CDR3 is TGTGCCAGCAGCGTAGCTTCCGGACTAGCGGGAGGGGGCCCAGATACGCAGTATTTT.

This clonotype came up a few times. The CDR3 DNA reads as TGCAGTGCCCCAACCGGGTGGATCATGAACACTGAAGCTTTCTTT. Translated: CSAPTGWIMNTEAFF. This chain connects TRBV20-1 to TRBJ1-1; D is uncertain. Between the trimmed V and J ends, which lost 6 bases and 0 bases, there was a span of 17 bases. CDR3 length: 15 residues. Per the germline V gene, CDR1 is DFQATT and CDR2 is SNEGSKA (reference sequence).

This clonotype qualifies as medium-sized. V gene TRBV6-5 combines with J gene TRBJ2-2, with TRBD1 as a possible D gene (6 bases). V lost 6 bases and J lost 6, with 11 bases in between. The CDR3 is 13 residues long. Germline values: CDR1 MNHEY, CDR2 SVGAGI. CDR3 coding DNA: TGTGCCAGCAGATTACCAGGGGCCGGGGAGCTGTTTTTT. Amino acid sequence: CASRLPGAGELFF.

This clonotype qualifies as medium-sized (0.01 to 0.1%). This sequence joins TRBV6-2 or TRBV6-3 and TRBJ1-2; weak D call: TRBD1 (6 bases). The V end lost 6 bases, the J end lost 4 bases, and 15 bases lay between the germline ends. The CDR3 contains 14 residues. Germline loops: CDR1 MNHEY, CDR2 SVGEGT. CDR3: CASSHGGGIYGYTF. The CDR3 bases are TGTGCCAGCAGCCACGGGGGGGGCATCTATGGCTACACCTTC.

This clonotype is medium-sized (0.01 to 0.1%) by share. This chain connects TRBV19 to TRBJ1-2, with 7 bases fitting TRBD1. CDR1 is LNHDA, CDR2 SQIVND, per germline (reference sequence). The junction had 10 bases not matched to a gene; V was cut back by 5 bases and J by 4 bases. The CDR3 runs to 15 residues. CDR3 DNA sequence: TGTGCCAGTAGTCTGGGGACAGTCGGCACCTATGGCTACACCTTC. Its translation is CASSLGTVGTYGYTF. The whole variable domain, remainder taken from reference TRBV19 and TRBJ1-2, is DGGITQSPKYLFRKEGQNVTLSCEQNLNHDAMYWYRQDPGQGLRLIYYSQIVNDFQKGDIAEGYSVSREKKESFPLTVTSAQKNPTAFYLCASSLGTVGTYGYTFGSGTRLTVV.

This clonotype is categorized as medium-sized. The chain combines TRBV6-6 with TRBJ1-4, with TRBD1 identical over 7 bases. The CDR3 has 15 residues. CDR1 is MNHNY and CDR2 is SVGAGI in the germline V gene (reference sequence). V was pared by 6 bases and J by 7 bases, with 11 bases of the junction left unmatched. The CDR3 DNA sequence: TGTGCCAGCAGAAACGGACAGGCCCTTGGTGAAAAACTGTTTTTT. As protein: CASRNGQALGEKLFF.

For this clonotype: A read error may explain this, as a much larger clone is one base away. CDR3 loop: CASSQQGGPRRFAGANALTF. The CDR3 nucleotides are TGTGCCAGCAGTCAACAGGGGGGACCGAGAAGATTCGCTGGGGCCAACGCCCTGACTTTC. The chain joins TRBV12-3 or TRBV12-4 to TRBJ2-6, with 8 bases that match TRBD1. CDR3 length equals 20 residues.

In this sample, this clonotype is medium-sized. CDR3 DNA sequence: TGTGCCAGTTCAAGCACTCACGGAGGGCAGTTGGCCAAAAACATTCAGTACTTC. It codes for CASSSTHGGQLAKNIQYF. The chain recombines TRBV19 with TRBJ2-4, with a tentative D call TRBD2 (6 bases). The V end lost 8 bases, the J end lost 1 base, and 24 bases lay between the germline ends. Germline CDR1 and CDR2: LNHDA and SQIVND (reference sequence). CDR3 length equals 18 residues.

This clonotype has at least ten counts. V and J are TRBV9 and TRBJ1-2; D remains ambiguous. There are 14 residues in the CDR3. CDR1 is SGDLS, CDR2 YYNGEE, per germline. The germline V and J ends were trimmed by 3 bases and 0 bases, with 9 bases remaining between them. This CDR3 reads CASSGHGANYGYTF. The CDR3 DNA reads TGTGCCAGCAGCGGTCACGGCGCTAACTATGGCTACACCTTC.

The rearrangement uses TRBV10-2 and TRBJ2-7; D remains unclear. Germline V gives CDR1 WSHSY, CDR2 SAAADI. Trimming took 7 bases from V and 2 from J, leaving 12 bases between them. The CDR3 sequence is 13 residues long. Here the CDR3 DNA reads TGCGCCAGCATTTCAGGTGATACCTACGAGCAGTACTTC. Encoded protein: CASISGDTYEQYF.

Many counts were recorded for this clonotype. The gene calls are TRBV30 and TRBJ2-6; D is perhaps TRBD2 (6 bases). The length of the CDR3 is 17 residues. Germline V lookup: CDR1 GTSNPN, CDR2 SVGIG (reference sequence). The germline V and J ends were trimmed by 2 bases and 4 bases, with 18 bases remaining between them. The CDR3 protein is CAWSLLLGGSGANVLTF. The CDR3 DNA follows: TGTGCCTGGAGTCTCTTACTTGGGGGGTCGGGGGCCAACGTCCTGACTTTC. Full variable domain (rest looked up from reference TRBV30 and TRBJ2-6): SQTIHQWPATLVQPVGSPLSLECTVEGTSNPNLYWYRQAAGRGLQLLFYSVGIGQISSEVPQNLSASRPQDRQFILSSKKLLLSDSGFYLCAWSLLLGGSGANVLTFGAGSRLTVL.